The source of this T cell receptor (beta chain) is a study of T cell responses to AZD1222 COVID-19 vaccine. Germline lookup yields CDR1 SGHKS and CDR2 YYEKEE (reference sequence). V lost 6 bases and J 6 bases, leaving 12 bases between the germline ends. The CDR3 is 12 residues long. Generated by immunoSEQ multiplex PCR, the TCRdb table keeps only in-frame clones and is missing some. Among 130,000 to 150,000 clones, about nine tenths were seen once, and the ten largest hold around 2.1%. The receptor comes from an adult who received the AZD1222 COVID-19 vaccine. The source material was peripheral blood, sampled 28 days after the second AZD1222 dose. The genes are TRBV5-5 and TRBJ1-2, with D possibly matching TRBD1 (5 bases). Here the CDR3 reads CASNFRGDGYTF. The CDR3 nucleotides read TGTGCCAGCAACTTCCGGGGGGATGGCTACACCTTC. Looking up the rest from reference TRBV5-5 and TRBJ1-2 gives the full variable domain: DAGVTQSPTHLIKTRGQQVTLRCSPISGHKSVSWYQQVLGQGPQFIFQYYEKEERGRGNFPDRFSARQFPNYSSELNVNALLLGDSALYLCASNFRGDGYTFGSGTRLTVV.